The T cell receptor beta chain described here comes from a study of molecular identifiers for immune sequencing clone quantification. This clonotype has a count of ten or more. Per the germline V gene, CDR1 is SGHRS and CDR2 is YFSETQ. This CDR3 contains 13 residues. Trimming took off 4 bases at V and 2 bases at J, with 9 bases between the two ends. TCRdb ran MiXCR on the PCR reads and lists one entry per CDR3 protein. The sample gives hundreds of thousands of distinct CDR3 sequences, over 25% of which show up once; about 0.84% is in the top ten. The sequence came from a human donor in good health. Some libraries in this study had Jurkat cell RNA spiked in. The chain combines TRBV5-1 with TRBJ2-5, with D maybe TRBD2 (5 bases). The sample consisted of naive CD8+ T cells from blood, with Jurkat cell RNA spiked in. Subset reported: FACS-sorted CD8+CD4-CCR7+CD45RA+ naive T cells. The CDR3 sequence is CASSDDYQETQYF. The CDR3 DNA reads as TGCGCCAGCAGCGACGACTATCAAGAGACCCAGTACTTC.